The entry below gives a single T cell receptor (beta chain) sequence along with its context. No cognate antigen has been identified for it. The sample holds no much larger clone one base away, and base qualities are not on file. This sample is drawn from a study of early T cells in non-severe SARS-CoV-2 infection listed by TCRdb under 2021. Background for the entire study: Because TCR sequencing relied on bulk RNA taken from unsorted whole blood, pairing of alpha and beta chains was not possible.

Germline trimming amounts to 8 bases on V and 4 bases on J, with 8 as the count of junction bases outside the gene matches. For CDR1 and CDR2, the germline V gene lists LGHNA and YNFKEQ. Counted from cysteine to phenylalanine, this CDR3 has 15 amino acids. Solely the CDR3 DNA is kept, with 45 bases framed from the first base. A case-control design nested within a healthcare worker cohort in London, UK, was used, with weekly nasopharyngeal swab PCR tests and blood sampling performed. Between 23 and 31 March 2020, the week of the UK lockdown, healthcare workers were enrolled and then followed up weekly for as long as 16 weeks. On the study overall, not on this receptor specifically: Matching against VDJdb was skewed toward anti-spike CD8 responses, likely underestimated virus-specific expansions, and missed private and CD4 specificities.

The library was made by 5' RACE. The reads were generated on a NextSeq 500. Unique molecular identifiers were attached to individual cDNA molecules in the TCR library protocol so that sequencing error and PCR bias could be corrected. Sequencing covered both TCR alpha and beta chains, and within each sample the abundances of alpha and beta sequences were tightly co-correlated. The original methods were these. Decombinator V4 was used to annotate the V gene, J gene and CDR3 of the TCR sequences. TCRs were defined as expanded if a significant change between any two time points was detected under a Poisson model with p below 0.0001. Abundances of TCRs were expressed as counts per million after normalisation to the total number of TCRs sequenced in each sample. TRAV1-2 paired with TRAJ12, TRAJ20 or TRAJ33 defined MAIT TCRs, while TRAV10 paired with TRAJ18 defined iNKT TCRs. VDJdb, accessed 1 November 2021, was searched for CMV, EBV and SARS-CoV-2 annotated TCRs, with TCRs annotated for multiple antigens excluded. TCRdb handled the public reads itself, with Q25 trimming in fastp and clone calling in MiXCR, and kept productive beta chains. Rows with one shared CDR3 protein collapse into an entry with the most common genes and DNA. What appears here as the V and J calls and clone size reflects TCRdb's work, not the paper's. Present in this sample are 45,000 to 60,000 distinct CDR3 sequences, roughly 8% of which were seen just once. In total, the top ten clones hold about 3.3% of the sample.

The source of this sequence is an adult who was a healthcare worker with PCR-confirmed SARS-CoV-2 infection or an uninfected control (not recorded which). The receptor chain draws on TRBV4-2 and TRBJ2-2; 9 bases in the middle match TRBD2. Sequenced sample: whole blood. The CDR3 corresponds to CASGGLAGITGELFF. The nucleotide sequence reads as follows: TGTGCCAGCGGGGGGCTAGCGGGAATCACCGGGGAGCTGTTTTTT.